The T cell receptor (beta chain) described here comes from a study of blood T cell repertoires in COVID-19. Under the authors' procedure: Scientists estimated how many nucleated cells there were by amplifying reference gene primers. The table came from immunoSEQ multiplex PCR; TCRdb's copy has only in-frame clones and leaves some out. Clone size and the V and J calls come from that table; the DNA yielded D and trimming. Of hundreds of thousands of clones in the sample, 83% were seen once. Losses at the gene ends were 3 bases for V and 2 bases for J; bases not matched to a gene: 6. Germline values: CDR1 DFQATT, CDR2 SNEGSKA (reference sequence). This CDR3 contains 14 residues.

The chain is built from TRBV20-1 and TRBJ2-7, with TRBD2 identical over 8 bases. The sequence was obtained from a woman in her forties or fifties with acute or convalescent COVID-19. The specimen sequenced was peripheral blood. DNA of the CDR3: TGCAGTGCTAGTCTCCCGGGAGGGCCCTACGAGCAGTACTTC. Encoded protein: CSASLPGGPYEQYF.